The sequence of this TCR beta chain was determined in a study of blood T cell repertoires in COVID-19. On the study more broadly: Samples taken during acute and convalescent COVID-19 were collected in the United States, Italy and Spain.

Original analysis: Amplification with reference gene primers provided the estimates of nucleated cell counts. Clones were read by immunoSEQ multiplex PCR, and TCRdb kept only the in-frame ones, dropping some. For V, J and clone size, that table is used; D and trimming come from the DNA. The table records approximately 240,000 clones, about 93% of them present only once. This clone has just one count. Which cohort a participant joined came from the clinical history participants gave. Two negative PCRs, clearance, or symptom resolution characterized the recovered Cohort 3 donors. Germline trimming cut 3 bases from V and 5 bases from J; bases unmatched to any gene: 22. The CDR3 extends over 20 amino acids. Germline loops: CDR1 WNHNN, CDR2 SYGVQD (reference sequence).

This TCR derives from a woman aged 18-29 years who had recovered from COVID-19. This chain joins TRBV10-1 and TRBJ2-1; TRBD1 aligns across 7 bases. The sample comprised PBMCs or T cells enriched from blood (not recorded which). CDR3 nucleotide sequence: TGCGCCAGCAGTGACCACCCGGACAGGAGTCCGAGGAGAGGTAACAATGAGCAGTTCTTC. Amino acids: CASSDHPDRSPRRGNNEQFF.